This entry lists 22 T cell receptor beta chains sequenced from one sample in a study of identical twins. TCRdb processed the 5' RACE reads anew with MiXCR; each CDR3 protein has one entry. The sample yields 500,000 or so distinct CDR3 sequences, roughly 21% seen once. These data were also filed under a second study, of T cells expressing NK-cell markers.

Sequenced sample: CD4+ T cells sorted from blood. The receptors were gathered from a young woman in good health.

The rearrangement joins TRBV20-1 to TRBJ2-1; a weak D match, TRBD2 (6 bases). This CDR3 contains 16 residues. The germline gives CDR1 DFQATT, CDR2 SNEGSKA (reference sequence). Between the trimmed V and J ends, which lost 6 bases and 7 bases, there was a span of 25 bases. The CDR3: CSAAGWRGIMSNEQFF. The CDR3 nucleotides are TGCAGTGCGGCGGGGTGGCGGGGCATAATGTCGAATGAGCAGTTCTTC.

The chain couples TRBV7-9 to TRBJ2-5; D is uncertain. Germline CDR1 reads SEHNR; CDR2 reads FQNEAQ (reference sequence). The CDR3 contains 12 residues. The ends were cut back, 5 bases at V and 1 base at J, with 5 bases in the middle. The CDR3 DNA follows: TGTGCCAGCAGCCGCCTCCAAGAGACCCAGTACTTC. It codes for CASSRLQETQYF.

This chain links TRBV3-1 with TRBJ2-7, with 12 bases lining up with TRBD2. The CDR3 spans 15 residues. With V trimmed by 4 bases and J by 4 bases, 5 bases remained unmatched. Germline V gene sequence: CDR1 LGHDT, CDR2 YNNKEL (reference sequence). Written as DNA, the CDR3 is TGTGCCAGCAGCCTCGGGACTAGCGGGTTGTACGAGCAGTACTTC. This gives the protein CASSLGTSGLYEQYF.

A few counts support this clonotype. This chain connects TRBV10-3 to TRBJ1-5; 7 bases are shared with TRBD1. J was trimmed by 7 bases and V by 4 bases; bases with no gene match: 4. The CDR3 sequence is 13 residues long. Germline CDR1 is ENHRY and CDR2 is SYGVKD. The chain's CDR3 is CAISADRDQPQHF. Written as DNA, the CDR3 is TGTGCCATCAGTGCAGACAGGGACCAGCCCCAGCATTTT.

The chain uses TRBV7-9 and TRBJ1-2; weak D call: TRBD1 (6 bases). Germline CDR1 SEHNR, CDR2 FQNEAQ (reference sequence). With 1 base removed from V and 8 bases from J, the gap between germline ends came to 14 bases. This CDR3 has 14 amino acids. The CDR3 bases are TGTGCCAGCAGCTTAGTACCAGGGGTGGGAGGCTACACCTTC. Its translation is CASSLVPGVGGYTF.

The V call is TRBV4-2, the J call TRBJ1-2; D call uncertain. The CDR3 spans 14 residues. Germline CDR1 LGHNA, CDR2 YNFKEQ. V lost 0 bases and J 4 bases, leaving 9 bases between the germline ends. CDR3 sequence: CASSQDRRSYGYTF. The CDR3 DNA follows: TGTGCCAGCAGCCAAGATCGCCGGAGCTATGGCTACACCTTC.

J is TRBJ2-5 and V is TRBV5-1, with 10 bases that match TRBD2. The CDR3 has 14 amino acids. V shed 2 bases, J shed 5 bases, and the junction held 3 bases outside the gene matches. Germline CDR1 SGHRS, CDR2 YFSETQ. CDR3 sequence: CASSFSGGSETQYF. The CDR3 DNA reads as TGCGCCAGCAGCTTTAGCGGGGGGAGCGAGACCCAGTACTTC.

This chain links TRBV3-1 with TRBJ2-7; D gene ambiguous. The CDR3 has 13 residues. Germline CDR1 and CDR2: LGHDT and YNNKEL (reference sequence). V dropped 5 bases and J dropped 6 bases, with 14 bases sitting between them. The CDR3: CASSRAPYGEQYF. The CDR3 nucleotides are TGTGCCAGCAGCAGGGCCCCGTACGGCGAGCAGTACTTC.

CDR3 coding DNA: TGCGCCAGCAGCTCAACAGGCGGGGGTAGATACTTC. Translating gives CASSSTGGGRYF. The rearrangement joins TRBV5-1 to TRBJ2-7, with 7 bases identical to TRBD2. CDR3 length equals 12 residues. The germline CDR1 and CDR2 sequences are SGHRS and YFSETQ. V was pared by 3 bases and J by 13 bases, with 10 bases of the junction left unmatched.

The chain is built from TRBV12-3 or TRBV12-4 and TRBJ2-4; 7 bases line up with TRBD1. The CDR3 extends over 14 amino acids. Germline trimming cut 3 bases from V and 5 bases from J; bases unmatched to any gene: 4. CDR3 region: CASSLPGQQNIQYF. The CDR3 nucleotides read TGTGCCAGCAGTTTGCCGGGACAGCAAAACATTCAGTACTTC.

The rearrangement links TRBV30 to TRBJ2-7, with D hard to call. The CDR3 has 14 amino acids. V lost 5 bases, J lost 0 bases, and 14 bases lay in between. Germline V gene data show CDR1 as GTSNPN and CDR2 as SVGIG (reference sequence). The CDR3 reads CAWGVGSNSYEQYF. For the CDR3, the DNA is TGTGCCTGGGGAGTGGGGTCGAACTCCTACGAGCAGTACTTC.

This clonotype was counted only a few times. The chain has TRBV20-1 and TRBJ2-5; the D gene is possibly TRBD2 (5 bases). The CDR3 extends over 13 amino acids. The germline gives CDR1 DFQATT, CDR2 SNEGSKA (reference sequence). V was trimmed by 5 bases and J by 1 base, leaving 11 bases between them. The CDR3 DNA reads TGCAGTGCTCAAAGCGGAACCCAAGAGACCCAGTACTTC. Its translation is CSAQSGTQETQYF.

A remark on this clonotype: A read error may account for a junction end that differs from germline. The gene calls are TRBV20-1 and TRBJ2-7; D is perhaps TRBD1 (5 bases). This CDR3 spans 11 amino acids. Germline V gives CDR1 DFQATT, CDR2 SNEGSKA (reference sequence). In DNA form, the CDR3 reads TGCAGTGCTAGAGATCAGGGAAGCTTCCACTTC. Translating it yields CSARDQGSFHF.

The chain carries TRBV7-9 and TRBJ1-2; 9 bases agree with TRBD1. Losses at the gene ends were 4 bases for V and 1 base for J; bases not matched to a gene: 7. The CDR3 runs 16 residues. Germline V gene data show CDR1 as SEHNR and CDR2 as FQNEAQ (reference sequence). CDR3 loop: CASSSQDRGLNYGYTF. CDR3 nucleotide sequence: TGTGCCAGCAGCTCTCAGGACAGGGGCCTTAACTATGGCTACACCTTC.

This clonotype was recorded at least ten times. The gene calls are TRBV20-1 and TRBJ2-3; D gene unclear. The CDR3 spans 12 residues. The germline V gene has CDR1 DFQATT and CDR2 SNEGSKA (reference sequence). Trimming removed 6 bases from V and 3 bases from J, with 10 bases in between. The CDR3 reads CSAGLSTDTQYF. The CDR3 region has the DNA TGCAGTGCAGGCCTATCTACAGATACGCAGTATTTT.

The gene calls are TRBV5-1 and TRBJ2-7, with D tentatively TRBD2 (6 bases). Trimming shortened V by 4 bases and J by 2 bases, and 16 bases separated the two germline ends. CDR1 is SGHRS, CDR2 YFSETQ, per germline. The CDR3 contains 15 residues. The CDR3 DNA reads as TGCGCCAGCAGCGTGGAAGTGGGGGGTCCCTACGAGCAGTACTTC. Protein: CASSVEVGGPYEQYF.

V gene TRBV7-8 combines with J gene TRBJ2-5; D not resolved. The CDR3 consists of 13 residues. V gave up 2 bases and J gave up 6 bases, with 10 bases separating them. Germline V gene data show CDR1 as SGHVS and CDR2 as FQNEAQ. CDR3 sequence reads: CASSLLLVKTQYF. DNA for the CDR3: TGTGCCAGCAGCTTACTGCTTGTGAAGACCCAGTACTTC.

The rearrangement uses TRBV20-1 and TRBJ2-3; D possibly uses TRBD1 or TRBD2 (6 bases each). CDR3 length: 16 amino acids. Germline lookup yields CDR1 DFQATT and CDR2 SNEGSKA (reference sequence). With 0 bases removed from V and 8 bases from J, the gap between germline ends came to 21 bases. The chain's CDR3 is CSARDQGTAQEGTQYF. CDR3 sequence (DNA): TGCAGTGCTAGAGATCAGGGGACTGCTCAAGAGGGTACGCAGTATTTT.

The chain carries TRBV11-3 and TRBJ1-1; D might be TRBD1 (6 bases). V dropped 0 bases and J dropped 5 bases, with 19 bases sitting between them. Germline assignment: CDR1 SGHNT and CDR2 YENEEA. The CDR3 totals 17 residues. CDR3 amino acids: CASSLDPGAGRLTEAFF. CDR3 in DNA: TGTGCCAGCAGCTTAGACCCGGGGGCAGGGAGATTGACTGAAGCTTTCTTT.

The V call is TRBV20-1, the J call TRBJ2-5; 8 bases line up with TRBD2. The V segment lost 6 bases and the J segment 4 bases; nucleotides outside the gene matches: 7. The V gene's germline CDR1 is DFQATT and CDR2 SNEGSKA (reference sequence). This CDR3 has 13 amino acids. The CDR3 DNA sequence: TGCAGTGCCCCGACTAGCGTGTCAGAGACCCAGTACTTC. Protein: CSAPTSVSETQYF.

The rearrangement links TRBV15 to TRBJ2-7; D is undetermined. The CDR3 is 13 residues long. Germline V gene data show CDR1 as LNHNV and CDR2 as YYDKDF (reference sequence). V shed 1 base and J shed 1 base, with 5 bases lying between them. Written as DNA, the CDR3 is TGTGCCACCAGCAGAGCCCGTTCCTACGAGCAGTACTTC. Protein sequence: CATSRARSYEQYF.

CDR3 protein: CSAGLAGAPNEQFF. CDR3 bases: TGCAGTGCAGGACTAGCGGGAGCCCCCAATGAGCAGTTCTTC. This rearrangement joins TRBV20-1 to TRBJ2-1; 13 nucleotides line up with TRBD2. CDR1 is DFQATT, CDR2 SNEGSKA, per germline (reference sequence). The CDR3 spans 14 residues. Germline trimming cut 6 bases from V and 6 bases from J; bases unmatched to any gene: 5.